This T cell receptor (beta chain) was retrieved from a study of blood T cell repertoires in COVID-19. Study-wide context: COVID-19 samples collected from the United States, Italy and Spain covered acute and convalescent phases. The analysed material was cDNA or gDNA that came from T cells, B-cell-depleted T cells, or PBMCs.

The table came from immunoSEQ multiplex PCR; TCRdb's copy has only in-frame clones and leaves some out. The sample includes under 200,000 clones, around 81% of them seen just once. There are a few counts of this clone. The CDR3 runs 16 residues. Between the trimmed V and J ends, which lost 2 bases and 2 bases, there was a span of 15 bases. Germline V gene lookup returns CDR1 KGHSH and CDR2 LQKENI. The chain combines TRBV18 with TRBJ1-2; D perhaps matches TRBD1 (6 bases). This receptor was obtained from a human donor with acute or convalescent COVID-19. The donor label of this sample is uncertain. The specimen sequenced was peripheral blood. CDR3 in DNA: TGTGCCAGCTCACCAATCCAGGGGCTCCAGAACTATGGCTACACCTTC. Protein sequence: CASSPIQGLQNYGYTF.